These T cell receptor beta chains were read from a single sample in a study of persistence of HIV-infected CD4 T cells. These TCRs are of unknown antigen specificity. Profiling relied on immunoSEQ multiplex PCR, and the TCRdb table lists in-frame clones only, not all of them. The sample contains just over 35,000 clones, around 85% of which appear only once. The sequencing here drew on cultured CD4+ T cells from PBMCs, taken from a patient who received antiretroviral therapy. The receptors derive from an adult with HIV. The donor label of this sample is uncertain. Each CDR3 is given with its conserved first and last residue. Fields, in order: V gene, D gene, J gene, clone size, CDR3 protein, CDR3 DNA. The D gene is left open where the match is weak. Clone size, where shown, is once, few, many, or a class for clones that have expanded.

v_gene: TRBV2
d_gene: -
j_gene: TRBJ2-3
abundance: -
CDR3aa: CASSERAATDTQYF
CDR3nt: TGTGCCAGCAGTGAAAGAGCGGCCACAGATACGCAGTATTTT

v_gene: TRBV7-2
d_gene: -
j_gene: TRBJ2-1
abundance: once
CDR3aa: CASSPARGHSYNEQFF
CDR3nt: TGTGCCAGCAGCCCCGCTAGGGGCCACTCCTACAATGAGCAGTTCTTC

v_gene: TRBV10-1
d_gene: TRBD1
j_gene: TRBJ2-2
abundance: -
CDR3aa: CASRSGTGRVGELFF
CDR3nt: TGCGCCAGCAGATCCGGGACAGGGAGGGTCGGGGAGCTGTTTTTT

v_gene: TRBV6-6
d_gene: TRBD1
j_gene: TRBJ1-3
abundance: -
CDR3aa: CASSHALSGGGNTIYF
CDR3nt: TGTGCCAGCAGCCACGCCCTCTCAGGGGGTGGAAACACCATATATTTT

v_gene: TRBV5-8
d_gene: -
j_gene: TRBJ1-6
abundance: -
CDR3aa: CASLTGTSNSPLHF
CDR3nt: TGTGCCAGCCTCACCGGGACCTCTAATTCACCCCTCCACTTT

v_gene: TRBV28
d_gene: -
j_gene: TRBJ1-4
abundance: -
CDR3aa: CASSLVRRPNEKLFF
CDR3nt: TGTGCCAGCAGTTTAGTGCGTCGTCCTAATGAAAAACTGTTTTTT

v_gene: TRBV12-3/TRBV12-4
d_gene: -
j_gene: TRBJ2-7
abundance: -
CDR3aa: CASSLSLPYEQYF
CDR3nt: TGTGCCAGCAGTTTAAGTCTGCCCTACGAGCAGTACTTC

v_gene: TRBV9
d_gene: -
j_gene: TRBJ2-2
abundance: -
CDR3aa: CASSAKGPGELFF
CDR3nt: TGTGCCAGCAGCGCCAAGGGACCCGGGGAGCTGTTTTTT

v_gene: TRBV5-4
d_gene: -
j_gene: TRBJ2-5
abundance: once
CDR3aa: CASSLGITGDQETQYF
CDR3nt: TGTGCCAGCAGCCTGGGCATCACAGGAGATCAAGAGACCCAGTACTTC

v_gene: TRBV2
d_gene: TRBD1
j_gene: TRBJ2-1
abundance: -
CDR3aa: CASSEPGQGKDEQFF
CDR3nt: TGTGCCAGCAGTGAACCGGGACAGGGGAAGGATGAGCAGTTCTTC

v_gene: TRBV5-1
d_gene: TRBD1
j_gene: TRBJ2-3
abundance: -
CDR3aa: CASSLRGQGGLGDTQYF
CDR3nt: TGCGCCAGCAGCCTCCGAGGACAGGGCGGTCTTGGAGATACGCAGTATTTT

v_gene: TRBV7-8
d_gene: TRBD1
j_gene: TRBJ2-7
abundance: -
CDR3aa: CASSSGQGPYEQYF
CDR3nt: TGTGCCAGCAGCTCGGGACAGGGCCCCTACGAGCAGTACTTC

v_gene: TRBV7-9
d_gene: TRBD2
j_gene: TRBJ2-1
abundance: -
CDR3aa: CASSLVLAGGSYNEQFF
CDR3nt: TGTGCCAGCAGCTTAGTTCTAGCGGGGGGCTCCTACAATGAGCAGTTCTTC

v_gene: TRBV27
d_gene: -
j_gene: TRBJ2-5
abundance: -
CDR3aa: CACGEETQYF
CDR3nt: TGTGCCTGCGGGGAAGAGACCCAGTACTTC

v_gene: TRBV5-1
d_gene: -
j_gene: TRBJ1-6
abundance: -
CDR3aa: CASNPGLTNSPLHF
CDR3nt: TGCGCCAGCAATCCGGGTCTTACTAATTCACCCCTCCACTTT

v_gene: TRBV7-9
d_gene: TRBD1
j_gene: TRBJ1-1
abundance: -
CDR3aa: CASSSDRGALTTEAFF
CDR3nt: TGTGCCAGCAGCTCGGACAGGGGGGCCCTCACCACTGAAGCTTTCTTT

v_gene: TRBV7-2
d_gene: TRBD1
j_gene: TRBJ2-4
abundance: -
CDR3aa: CASSLVQGLAKNIQYF
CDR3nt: TGTGCCAGCAGCTTAGTACAGGGGCTAGCCAAAAACATTCAGTACTTC

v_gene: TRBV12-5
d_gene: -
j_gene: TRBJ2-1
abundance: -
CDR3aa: CASGFDNEQFF
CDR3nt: TGTGCTAGTGGTTTCGACAATGAGCAGTTCTTC

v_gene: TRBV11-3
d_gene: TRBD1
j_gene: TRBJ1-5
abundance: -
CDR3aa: CASSSLSTGAAQPQHF
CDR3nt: TGTGCCAGCAGCTCCCTTAGCACAGGGGCGGCTCAGCCCCAGCATTTT

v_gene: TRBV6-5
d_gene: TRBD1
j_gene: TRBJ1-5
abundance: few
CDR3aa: CASEGQGNQPQHF
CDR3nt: TGTGCCAGTGAGGGACAGGGTAATCAGCCCCAGCATTTT

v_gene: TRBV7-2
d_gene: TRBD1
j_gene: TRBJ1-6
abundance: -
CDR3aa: CASSPGWGQGANNSPLHF
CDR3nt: TGTGCCAGCAGCCCGGGTTGGGGGCAGGGGGCGAACAATTCACCCCTCCACTTT

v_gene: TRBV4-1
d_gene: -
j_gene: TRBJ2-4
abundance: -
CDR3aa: CASSQEQILAKNIQYF
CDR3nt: TGCGCCAGCAGCCAAGAACAGATTCTAGCCAAAAACATTCAGTACTTC

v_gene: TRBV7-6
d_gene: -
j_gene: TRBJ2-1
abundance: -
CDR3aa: CASSLADNEQFF
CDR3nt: TGTGCCAGCAGCTTAGCGGACAATGAGCAGTTCTTC

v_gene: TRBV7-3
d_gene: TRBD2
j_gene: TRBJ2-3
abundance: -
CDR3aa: CASSPGTSGGFVTDTQYF
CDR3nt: TGTGCCAGCAGCCCAGGGACTAGCGGGGGCTTTGTCACAGATACGCAGTATTTT

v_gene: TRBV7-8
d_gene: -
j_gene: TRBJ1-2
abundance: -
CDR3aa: CASSSLVGVRGYTF
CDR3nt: TGTGCCAGCAGCTCCTTGGTGGGTGTGAGAGGCTACACCTTC

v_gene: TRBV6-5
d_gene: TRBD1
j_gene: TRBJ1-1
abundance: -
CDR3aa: CASSFRQGGSAFF
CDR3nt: TGTGCCAGCAGTTTTCGACAGGGCGGGTCAGCTTTCTTT

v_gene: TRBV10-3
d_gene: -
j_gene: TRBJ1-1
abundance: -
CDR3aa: CAISERNGQSNTEAFF
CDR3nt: TGTGCCATCAGTGAACGGAACGGACAGTCGAACACTGAAGCTTTCTTT

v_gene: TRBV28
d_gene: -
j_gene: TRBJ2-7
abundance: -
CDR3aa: CASSGAGWGTKSYEQYF
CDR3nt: TGTGCCAGCAGCGGAGCAGGCTGGGGGACAAAATCCTACGAGCAGTACTTC

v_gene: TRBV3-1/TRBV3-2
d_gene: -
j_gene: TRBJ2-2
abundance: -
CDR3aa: CASSQDRGAGTGELFF
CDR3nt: TGTGCCAGCAGCCAAGATAGGGGCGCAGGGACCGGGGAGCTGTTTTTT

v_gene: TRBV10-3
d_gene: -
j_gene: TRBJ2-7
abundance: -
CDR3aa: CAISEGLGGGYEQYF
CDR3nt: TGTGCCATCAGTGAAGGTTTGGGAGGAGGGTACGAGCAGTACTTC

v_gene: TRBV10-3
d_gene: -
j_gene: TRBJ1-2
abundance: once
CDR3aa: CAISEGAGTPVGGYTF
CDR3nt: TGTGCCATCAGTGAGGGGGCAGGGACTCCCGTGGGGGGCTACACCTTC

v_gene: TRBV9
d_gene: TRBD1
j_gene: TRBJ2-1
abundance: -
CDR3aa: CASSAPPGTGPNEQFF
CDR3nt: TGTGCCAGCAGCGCCCCCCCCGGGACAGGGCCCAATGAGCAGTTCTTC

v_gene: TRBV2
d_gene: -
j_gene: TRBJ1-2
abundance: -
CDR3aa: CASSTQGLGYLWYTF
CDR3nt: TGTGCCAGCAGTACCCAGGGTTTAGGGTATCTTTGGTACACCTTC

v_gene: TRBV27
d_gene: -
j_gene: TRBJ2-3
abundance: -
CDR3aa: CASRSSSTDTQYF
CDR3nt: TGTGCCAGCAGATCAAGTAGCACAGATACGCAGTATTTT

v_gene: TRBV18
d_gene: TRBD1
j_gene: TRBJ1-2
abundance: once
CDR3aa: CASSTTQGDGYTF
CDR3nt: TGTGCCAGCTCAACCACACAGGGGGATGGCTACACCTTC

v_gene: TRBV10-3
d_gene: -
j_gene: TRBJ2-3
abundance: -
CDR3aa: CAISGADTQYF
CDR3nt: TGTGCCATCAGTGGGGCAGATACGCAGTATTTT

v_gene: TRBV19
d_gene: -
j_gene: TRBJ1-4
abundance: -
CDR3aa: CASQGGVWEKLFF
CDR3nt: TGTGCCAGCCAAGGGGGGGTCTGGGAAAAACTGTTTTTT

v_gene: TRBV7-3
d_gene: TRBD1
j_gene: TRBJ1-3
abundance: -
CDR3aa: CASSLTGGDSGNTIYF
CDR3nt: TGTGCCAGCAGCTTGACAGGGGGCGACTCTGGAAACACCATATATTTT

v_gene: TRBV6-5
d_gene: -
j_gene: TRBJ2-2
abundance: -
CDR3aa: CASSYSTSETGELFF
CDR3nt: TGTGCCAGCAGTTACTCGACTAGTGAGACCGGGGAGCTGTTTTTT

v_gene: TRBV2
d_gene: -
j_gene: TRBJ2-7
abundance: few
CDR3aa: CASSDRGYSYEQYF
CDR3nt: TGTGCCAGCAGTGACAGGGGTTACTCCTACGAGCAGTACTTC

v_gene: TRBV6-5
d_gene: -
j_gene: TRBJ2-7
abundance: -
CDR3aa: CASSYRRRGSYEQYF
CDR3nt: TGTGCCAGCAGTTACCGCCGTAGGGGCTCCTACGAGCAGTACTTC

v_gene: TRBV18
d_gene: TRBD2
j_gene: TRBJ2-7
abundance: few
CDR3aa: CASSYWGGQPYEQYF
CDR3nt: TGTGCCAGCTCCTACTGGGGGGGTCAACCCTACGAGCAGTACTTC

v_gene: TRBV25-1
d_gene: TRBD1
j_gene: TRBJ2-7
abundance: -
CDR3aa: CASSDLMRQGTEQYF
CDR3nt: TGTGCCAGCAGTGACCTTATGAGACAGGGGACCGAGCAGTACTTC